Detailed here is one TCR beta chain. In the authors' methods: Reference gene primer amplification gave nucleated cell count estimates. The data were produced by immunoSEQ multiplex PCR, yet TCRdb's version contains in-frame clones alone and is incomplete. The V and J calls and clone size are taken from that table; D and trimming were inferred from the DNA. Among hundreds of thousands of clones listed, 86% were seen once. These data belong to a study of blood T cell repertoires in COVID-19. Study details: Nucleic acid was either cDNA or gDNA, and it came from T cells, B-cell-depleted T cells, or PBMCs.

Participant-reported clinical history was the basis for cohort assignment. Before being deemed recovered, Cohort 3 donors had two negative PCRs, clearance, or symptom resolution. Per germline, CDR1 SGHRS and CDR2 YFSETQ. Trimming removed 3 bases from V and 0 bases from J, with 9 bases in between. The CDR3 has 15 residues. Specimen: PBMCs or T cells enriched from blood (not recorded which). This TCR was recovered from a young man who had recovered from COVID-19. The chain uses TRBV5-1 and TRBJ1-4, with D maybe TRBD1 (5 bases). CDR3 in DNA: TGCGCCAGCAGCTGGGGGGGTCCAACTAATGAAAAACTGTTTTTT. It codes for CASSWGGPTNEKLFF.